The clone carrying this TCR beta chain was seen a few times. Its antigen is unknown. CDR1 and CDR2 (germline): LGHNA, YNFKEQ. Trimming at V came to 2 bases and at J to 0 bases, leaving 9 bases not matched to a gene. The CDR3 spans 18 residues. These data originate in a study of CD8 T cells in ankylosing spondylitis. Each CDR3 protein gets one entry after TCRdb re-called the 5' RACE reads with MiXCR. The sample includes about 750,000 distinct CDR3 sequences, roughly 19% of them seen just once. Regarding the study as a whole: A motif in TCR beta, a set of roughly 8 highly homologous variants, appeared characteristic of ankylosing spondylitis blood.

The specimen was blood, either unsorted or a sorted T cell fraction (not recorded which). The TCR originated in a male donor with ankylosing spondylitis. This sequence joins TRBV4-2 and TRBJ2-7, with 11 positions matching TRBD2. CDR3 region: CASSQNFLAGGSSYEQYF. The CDR3 DNA is TGTGCCAGCAGCCAAAATTTTTTAGCGGGAGGGAGCTCCTACGAGCAGTACTTC.